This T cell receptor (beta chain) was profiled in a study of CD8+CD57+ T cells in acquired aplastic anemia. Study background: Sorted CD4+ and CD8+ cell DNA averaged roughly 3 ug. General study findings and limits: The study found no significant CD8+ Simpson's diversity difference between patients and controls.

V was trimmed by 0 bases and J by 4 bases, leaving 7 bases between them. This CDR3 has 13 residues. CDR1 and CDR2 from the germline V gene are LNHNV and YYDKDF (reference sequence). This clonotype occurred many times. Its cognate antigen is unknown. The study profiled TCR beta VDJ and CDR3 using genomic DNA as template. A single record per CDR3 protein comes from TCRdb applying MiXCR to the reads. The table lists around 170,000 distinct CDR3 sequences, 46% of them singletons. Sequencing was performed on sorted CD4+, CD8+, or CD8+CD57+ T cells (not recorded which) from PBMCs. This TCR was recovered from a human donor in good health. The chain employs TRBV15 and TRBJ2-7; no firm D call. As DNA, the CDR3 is TGTGCCACCAGCAGAGATGCTGTGTACGAGCAGTACTTC. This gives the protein CATSRDAVYEQYF.